This TCR beta chain came from a study of T cells in Graves' hyperthyroidism and ophthalmopathy. RNA transcripts provided the source from which TCR beta CDR3 regions were amplified. The primer set for the first-round RT-PCR of the TCR CDR3 was HTBI. One entry per CDR3 protein results from TCRdb running MiXCR on the multiplex PCR reads. Of 350,000 to 400,000 distinct CDR3 sequences in the sample, over 11% were seen once. Patients were excluded because of uncontrolled infection, other autoimmune disease, pregnancy or lactation. The source of the PBMCs was over 8.5 ml of fresh peripheral blood. CDR1 and CDR2 from the germline V gene are DFQATT and SNEGSKA (reference sequence). The trim removed 3 bases at V and 3 bases at J, leaving 8 bases unmatched. This CDR3 has 16 amino acids. In its sample, this clonotype was seen many times.

The sequence derives from an older woman with Graves' hyperthyroidism. The specimen was blood. V is TRBV20-1 and J is TRBJ2-3; 11 bases are a match to TRBD2. CDR3 loop: CSARKKRLAGTDTQYF. The CDR3 bases are TGCAGTGCTAGGAAAAAGAGACTAGCGGGGACAGATACGCAGTATTTT.